A selection of T cell receptor beta chains follows, all from one sample in a study of early T cells in non-severe SARS-CoV-2 infection. TCRdb reanalysed the 5' RACE reads using MiXCR and keeps one entry per CDR3 protein. The repertoire holds around 49,000 distinct CDR3 sequences, with approximately 10% as singletons. Sequenced material: whole blood. These receptors were taken from an adult who was a healthcare worker with PCR-confirmed SARS-CoV-2 infection or an uninfected control (not recorded which). Each CDR3 is given with its conserved first and last residue. The order of the fields is V gene, clone size, CDR3 protein. Some rows have no size entry. The others give once, few or many, or a class for an expanded clone.

TRBV30,few,CAWNGWDTNTGELFF
TRBV4-2,many,CASSQGSPRNTEAFF
TRBV28,-,CASSSPREYTIYF
TRBV7-8,many,CASSRDFWQYF
TRBV28,many,CASTPHTGTDNSPLHF
TRBV18,many,CASSPASYEQYF
TRBV7-2,many,CASSLEGGSEETQYF
TRBV12-3/TRBV12-4,-,CASSLSGVDEKLFF
TRBV12-3/TRBV12-4,few,CASSLPAGVGTQYF
TRBV24-1,-,CATSIPGRQGHEQFF
TRBV18,many,CASSNELNTEAFF
TRBV3-1,-,CASSQVSGRAVEQFF
TRBV19,many,CASSISTDTQYF
TRBV4-2,many,CASSQDLAGAGELFF
TRBV7-2,-,CASSQWDEQYF
TRBV7-2,-,CASSLVSTDTQYF